The clone carrying this T cell receptor beta chain was detected ten times or more. The antigen is unknown. This record belongs to a study of T cell clonality in common variable immunodeficiency. General study results and limits: Common variable immunodeficiency TCR beta sequences reportedly had fewer deletions and N-nucleotide insertions.

Data came from immunoSEQ multiplex PCR; TCRdb stores just in-frame clones and leaves some out. Observed in the sample are roughly 39,000 clones, none of them singletons. Sequenced material: peripheral blood mononuclear cells. This TCR was recovered from a human donor with common variable immunodeficiency.

The sequenced part of the CDR3 DNA is TGTGCCAGCAGTGTAGCCAGGGGCTACGAG. Translating it yields CASSVARGYE. Given in full, the CDR3 is CASSVARGYEQYF. The V and J genes are TRBV6-1 and TRBJ2-7, with D perhaps matching TRBD1 (6 bases). The CDR3 goes on 3 residues after the read ends, and that part is filled in from the germline J gene. This CDR3 spans 13 amino acids. Trimming cost V 4 bases and J 3 bases, with 10 bases left between them. The germline V gene has CDR1 MNHNS and CDR2 SASEGT.